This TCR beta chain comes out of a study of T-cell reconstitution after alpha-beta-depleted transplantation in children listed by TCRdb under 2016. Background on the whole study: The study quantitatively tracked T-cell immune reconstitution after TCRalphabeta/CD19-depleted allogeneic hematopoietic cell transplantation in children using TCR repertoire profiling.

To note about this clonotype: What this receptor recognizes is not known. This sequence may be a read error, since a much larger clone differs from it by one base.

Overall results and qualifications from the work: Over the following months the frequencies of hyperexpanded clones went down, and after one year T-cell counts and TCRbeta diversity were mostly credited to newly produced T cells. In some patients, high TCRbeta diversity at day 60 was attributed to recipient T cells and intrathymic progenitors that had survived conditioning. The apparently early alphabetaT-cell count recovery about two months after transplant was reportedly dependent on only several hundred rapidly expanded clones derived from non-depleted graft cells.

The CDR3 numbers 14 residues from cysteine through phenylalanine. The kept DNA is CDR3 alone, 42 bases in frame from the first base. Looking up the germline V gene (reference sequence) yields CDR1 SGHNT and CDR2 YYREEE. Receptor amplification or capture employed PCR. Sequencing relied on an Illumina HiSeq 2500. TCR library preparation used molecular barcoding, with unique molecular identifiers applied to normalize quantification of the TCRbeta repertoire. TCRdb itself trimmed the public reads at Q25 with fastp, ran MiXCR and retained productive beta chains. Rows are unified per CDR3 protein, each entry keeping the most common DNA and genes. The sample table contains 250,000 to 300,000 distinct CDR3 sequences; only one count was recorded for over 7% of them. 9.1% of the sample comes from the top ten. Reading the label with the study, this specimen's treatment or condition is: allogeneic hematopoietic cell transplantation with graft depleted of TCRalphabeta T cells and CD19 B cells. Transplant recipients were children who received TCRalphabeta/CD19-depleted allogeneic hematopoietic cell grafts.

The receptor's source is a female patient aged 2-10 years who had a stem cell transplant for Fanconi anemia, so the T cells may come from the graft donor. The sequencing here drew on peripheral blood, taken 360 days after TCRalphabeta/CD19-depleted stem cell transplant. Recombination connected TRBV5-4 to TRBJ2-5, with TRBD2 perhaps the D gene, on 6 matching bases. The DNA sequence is TGTGCCAGCAGCTGGCGGGGACTCCAAGGGACCCAGTACTTC. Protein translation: CASSWRGLQGTQYF. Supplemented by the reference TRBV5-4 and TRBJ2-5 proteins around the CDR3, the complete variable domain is ETGVTQSPTHLIKTRGQQVTLRCSSQSGHNTVSWYQQALGQGPQFIFQYYREEENGRGNFPPRFSGLQFPNYSSELNVNALELDDSALYLCASSWRGLQGTQYFGPGTRLLVL.